This TCR beta chain stems from a study of blood T cell repertoires in COVID-19. Study-level information: All recovered Cohort 3 donors got two negative PCRs, got clearance, or saw symptom resolution. Samples representing acute and convalescent COVID-19 were sourced from the United States, Italy and Spain.

Profiling relied on immunoSEQ multiplex PCR, and the TCRdb table lists in-frame clones only, not all of them. The table lists around 140,000 clones, about 80% of them singletons, with roughly 3.9% in the top ten. Trimming cost V 7 bases and J 3 bases, with 13 bases left between them. Germline CDR1 is MDHEN and CDR2 is SYDVKM. This CDR3 has 13 residues. This clonotype was obtained from a man over 45 in a cohort exposed to, infected with or recovered from COVID-19 (not recorded which). Material: PBMCs or T cells enriched from blood (not recorded which). The chain combines TRBV28 with TRBJ2-7; D unclear. The CDR3 protein is CASKSQTGYEQYF. The CDR3 nucleotides are TGTGCCAGCAAGAGTCAGACGGGCTACGAGCAGTACTTC.